What follows are 32 T cell receptor beta chains derived from one specimen sequenced in a study of T cells after yellow fever vaccination. Using its own MiXCR run on the 5' RACE reads, TCRdb lists one record per CDR3 protein. In the table there are 620,000 or so distinct CDR3 sequences, roughly an eighth of which are singletons. Sequences were derived from PBMCs, sampled on the day of the yellow fever booster vaccination. All receptors come from a man under 40 who received the YFV17D yellow fever vaccine.

The chain employs TRBV5-1 and TRBJ2-5, with 7 positions matching TRBD1. Germline-derived CDR1 and CDR2 are SGHRS and YFSETQ. V was clipped by 6 bases and J by 0 bases; unmatched bases: 2. This CDR3 has 13 amino acids. This CDR3 reads CASTGTDQETQYF. The CDR3 DNA follows: TGCGCCAGCACCGGGACAGACCAAGAGACCCAGTACTTC. Drawing the rest from reference TRBV5-1 and TRBJ2-5, the complete variable domain is KAGVTQTPRYLIKTRGQQVTLSCSPISGHRSVSWYQQTPGQGLQFLFEYFSETQRNKGNFPGRFSGRQFSNSRSEMNVSTLELGDSALYLCASTGTDQETQYFGPGTRLLVL.

The chain carries TRBV6-1 and TRBJ2-1; TRBD1 matches at 9 bases. Per germline, CDR1 MNHNS and CDR2 SASEGT. The V segment lost 6 bases and the J segment 6 bases; nucleotides outside the gene matches: 9. The CDR3 consists of 15 residues. This CDR3 is CASRSHRGRSNEQFF. CDR3 DNA: TGTGCCAGCAGGAGTCACAGGGGGCGCTCCAATGAGCAGTTCTTC.

This clonotype was recorded a few times. The chain couples TRBV5-5 to TRBJ2-1; no clear D gene. Trimming removed 0 bases at V and 8 bases at J, with 9 bases between. CDR1 and CDR2 from the germline V gene are SGHKS and YYEKEE (reference sequence). The CDR3 is 13 residues long. The CDR3 protein is CASSLEPFDEQFF. As DNA, the CDR3 is TGTGCCAGCAGCTTGGAGCCATTTGATGAGCAGTTCTTC.

This clonotype was observed a handful of times. The chain recombines TRBV6-1 with TRBJ2-7; the D gene is possibly TRBD1 (6 bases). CDR3 length equals 17 residues. V gave up 6 bases and J gave up 2 bases, with 23 bases separating them. Germline lookup yields CDR1 MNHNS and CDR2 SASEGT. CDR3 sequence reads: CASSPLLQGTGAYEQYF. CDR3 coding DNA: TGTGCCAGCAGCCCACTCCTCCAGGGGACCGGCGCCTACGAGCAGTACTTC.

Comments on this clonotype: A much larger clonotype is one base distant, so this may be a read error. The gene calls are TRBV5-1 and TRBJ2-5; 7 bases agree with TRBD2. Germline assignment: CDR1 SGHRS and CDR2 YFSETQ. This CDR3 comprises 13 residues. CDR3 amino acids: CASSWTGGEIQYF. In nucleotides, the CDR3 is TGCGCCAGCAGCTGGACTGGGGGGGAGATCCAGTACTTC.

This clonotype showed up many times. CDR3 loop: CASSATGNTEAFF. The CDR3 region has the DNA TGTGCCAGCTCAGCAACAGGGAACACTGAAGCTTTCTTT. V and J are TRBV18 and TRBJ1-1; perhaps TRBD1 as D (5 bases). In germline, CDR1 is KGHSH, CDR2 LQKENI. The CDR3 covers 13 residues. The V and J ends lost 5 bases and 1 base respectively, with 8 bases between them. The whole variable domain, remainder taken from reference TRBV18 and TRBJ1-1, is NAGVMQNPRHLVRRRGQEARLRCSPMKGHSHVYWYRQLPEEGLKFMVYLQKENIIDESGMPKERFSAEFPKEGPSILRIQQVVRGDSAAYFCASSATGNTEAFFGQGTRLTVV.

The V gene is TRBV10-2, the J gene TRBJ1-5; 7 bases map to TRBD1. The CDR3 consists of 16 residues. V dropped 1 base and J dropped 6; count of bases not matched to a gene: 9. Germline V gene sequence: CDR1 WSHSY, CDR2 SAAADI. CDR3 in DNA: TGCGCCAGCAGTGAGTTACTGTGGACAGGAACTCAGCCCCAGCATTTT. Amino acids: CASSELLWTGTQPQHF.

This clonotype was counted many times. The chain recombines TRBV20-1 with TRBJ2-1; D is possibly TRBD2 (6 bases). V lost 7 bases to trimming and J lost 1 base, with 17 bases between them. CDR1 and CDR2 (germline): DFQATT, SNEGSKA (reference sequence). The length of the CDR3 is 15 residues. The CDR3 here is CSVHLLAQSYNEQFF. Written as DNA, the CDR3 is TGCAGTGTCCATCTTCTAGCGCAGTCCTACAATGAGCAGTTCTTC.

This sequence joins TRBV20-1 and TRBJ1-2; D remains ambiguous. V was shortened by 2 bases and J by 3 bases, with 7 bases between the two germline ends. Germline CDR1 and CDR2: DFQATT and SNEGSKA (reference sequence). The CDR3 is made up of 12 amino acids. The DNA for the CDR3 is TGCAGTGCTAGACCCGGGGACTATGGCTACACCTTC. Translating gives CSARPGDYGYTF.

This clonotype was found many times. The chain carries TRBV20-1 and TRBJ2-7; unclear D gene. The V gene lost 1 base and the J gene lost 3 bases, with 4 bases spanning the gap. From germline, CDR1 is DFQATT and CDR2 SNEGSKA (reference sequence). CDR3 length: 11 residues. The CDR3 protein is CSARGDYEQYF. The CDR3 DNA reads TGCAGTGCTAGAGGGGACTACGAGCAGTACTTC.

This clonotype showed up just a few times. V is TRBV7-2 and J is TRBJ2-1; possible D gene TRBD1, 6 bases. This CDR3 region has 14 residues. Per germline, CDR1 SGHTA and CDR2 FQGNSA. With 2 bases removed from V and 6 bases from J, the gap between germline ends came to 11 bases. The CDR3 here is CASSLSRGRNEQFF. CDR3 in DNA: TGTGCCAGCAGCTTATCCAGGGGCCGCAATGAGCAGTTCTTC.

Only a few counts were recorded for this clonotype. This chain connects TRBV14 to TRBJ2-2; perhaps D is TRBD1 or TRBD2 (6 bases each). V gave up 7 bases and J gave up 5 bases, with 11 bases separating them. Germline-derived CDR1 and CDR2 are SGHDN and FVKESK. This CDR3 region has 13 residues. CDR3 sequence reads: CASTGASTGELFF. CDR3 coding DNA: TGTGCCAGCACGGGGGCAAGTACCGGGGAGCTGTTTTTT.

CDR3 protein: CASSPQGAEQYF. In nucleotides, the CDR3 is TGTGCCAGCAGCCCACAGGGTGCCGAGCAGTACTTC. The rearrangement links TRBV14 to TRBJ2-7, with D possibly TRBD1 on 6 matching bases. V was cut by 4 bases and J by 6 bases, with 10 bases left in between. Germline V gene data show CDR1 as SGHDN and CDR2 as FVKESK. This CDR3 spans 12 amino acids.

This clonotype has only a few counts. The chain recombines TRBV28 with TRBJ1-4; D gene ambiguous. V dropped 4 bases and J dropped 8 bases, with 14 bases sitting between them. This CDR3 spans 14 amino acids. The germline gives CDR1 MDHEN, CDR2 SYDVKM. The CDR3 protein is CASSSGGGREKLFF. The CDR3 coding sequence is TGTGCCAGCAGTTCAGGCGGAGGGAGGGAAAAACTGTTTTTT.

In its sample, this clonotype was seen a few times. The chain recombines TRBV20-1 with TRBJ2-5; 7 bases fit TRBD1. V lost 2 bases, J lost 5 bases, and 2 bases stayed unmatched. The CDR3 contains 12 residues. Germline lookup yields CDR1 DFQATT and CDR2 SNEGSKA (reference sequence). CDR3 sequence reads: CSARPDRETQYF. The CDR3 DNA is TGCAGTGCTAGACCGGACAGGGAGACCCAGTACTTC.

The table lists this clonotype with a few counts. The chain recombines TRBV5-1 with TRBJ1-3; D is undetermined. V shed 5 bases and J shed 0 bases, with 15 bases lying between them. This CDR3 spans 16 amino acids. Germline-derived CDR1 and CDR2 are SGHRS and YFSETQ. CDR3 bases: TGCGCCAGCAGAGAAGAAAGGGCGATCTCTGGAAACACCATATATTTT. Translated, it gives CASREERAISGNTIYF.

This clonotype was picked up many times. V usage is TRBV5-5 and J usage is TRBJ2-3; 13 bases match TRBD2. Trimming took 3 bases from V and 5 from J; bases not matched to a gene: 12. The germline V gene encodes CDR1 SGHKS and CDR2 YYEKEE (reference sequence). The CDR3 runs 18 residues. The CDR3 here is CASSSPTGLAGTKDTQYF. The DNA of the CDR3 is TGTGCCAGCAGCTCCCCTACGGGACTAGCGGGAACAAAAGATACGCAGTATTTT.

The chain links TRBV7-9 to TRBJ1-2, with 10 positions matching TRBD1. The CDR3 spans 17 residues. Germline loops: CDR1 SEHNR, CDR2 FQNEAQ (reference sequence). J gave up 4 bases and V 6 bases, and 14 bases lay outside the gene matches. CDR3: CASRKFPGQGSSYGYTF. For the CDR3, the DNA is TGTGCCAGCAGAAAATTTCCGGGACAGGGGAGCTCCTATGGCTACACCTTC. Combining the CDR3 with reference TRBV7-9 and TRBJ1-2 gives the whole variable domain DTGVSQNPRHKITKRGQNVTFRCDPISEHNRLYWYRQTLGQGPEFLTYFQNEAQLEKSRLLSDRFSAERPKGSFSTLEIQRTEQGDSAMYLCASRKFPGQGSSYGYTFGSGTRLTVV.

This clonotype was observed a handful of times. The genes are TRBV20-1 and TRBJ1-2; D perhaps matches TRBD1 (5 bases). The germline V and J ends were trimmed by 4 bases and 2 bases, with 14 bases remaining between them. The CDR3 contains 14 residues. Germline loops: CDR1 DFQATT, CDR2 SNEGSKA (reference sequence). The CDR3, as DNA: TGCAGTGCTAAGGGGTTCGGCCTCAACTATGGCTACACCTTC. This sequence encodes CSAKGFGLNYGYTF.

This clonotype was counted at least ten times. The chain uses TRBV6-1 and TRBJ2-3; perhaps TRBD1 as D (5 bases). The length of the CDR3 is 13 residues. The germline gives CDR1 MNHNS, CDR2 SASEGT. Trimming took off 7 bases at V and 1 base at J, with 9 bases between the two ends. The CDR3 region has the DNA TGTGCCAGCACAGGGCCTGGCACAGATACGCAGTATTTT. It encodes CASTGPGTDTQYF.

In its sample, this clonotype was seen a few times. The chain couples TRBV7-2 to TRBJ2-5, with 9 bases matching TRBD2. The V segment lost 1 base and the J segment 5 bases; nucleotides outside the gene matches: 5. The CDR3 covers 15 residues. CDR1 SGHTA and CDR2 FQGNSA come from the germline V gene. This CDR3 reads CASSLVAGGFETQYF. CDR3 bases: TGTGCCAGCAGCTTAGTCGCGGGAGGGTTCGAGACCCAGTACTTC.

This chain uses TRBV10-3 with TRBJ1-5; no reliable D call. Germline assignment: CDR1 ENHRY and CDR2 SYGVKD. CDR3 length equals 12 residues. Trimming pared 6 bases from V and 5 bases from J, leaving 8 bases between. CDR3: CAISPGDQPQHF. The CDR3 coding sequence is TGTGCCATCAGCCCTGGAGATCAGCCCCAGCATTTT.

The V and J genes are TRBV29-1 and TRBJ2-7; D is perhaps TRBD1 or TRBD2 (5 bases each). Between the trimmed V and J ends, which lost 5 bases and 3 bases, there was a span of 14 bases. The CDR3 contains 13 residues. From germline, CDR1 is SQVTM and CDR2 ANQGSEA. The CDR3 coding sequence is TGCAGCGTTAAACGGGACGACCGCTACGAGCAGTACTTC. Its translation: CSVKRDDRYEQYF.

A note on this clonotype: No conserved phenylalanine or tryptophan is present at the end of the CDR3, so a read error is the likely explanation. It is unclear where the CDR3 begins or ends on the DNA, so no DNA is shown, and the CDR3 is as TCRdb lists it. The V call is TRBV7-9, the J call TRBJ1-4. CDR1 and CDR2 from the germline V gene are SEHNR and FQNEAQ (reference sequence). Counting both end residues, the CDR3 totals 10 amino acids. The CDR3 loop reads CASSFGQGPK.

The J gene is TRBJ2-4, the V gene TRBV7-1; TRBD2 matches 16 bases. TRBV7-1 is an ORF, and what it does is uncertain. With V trimmed by 2 bases and J by 0 bases, 13 bases remained unmatched. The CDR3 has 22 residues. CDR3 in amino acids: CASSSWQNPGLAGGPAKNIQYF. The CDR3 DNA is TGTGCCAGCAGCTCATGGCAGAACCCGGGACTAGCGGGAGGGCCAGCCAAAAACATTCAGTACTTC.

This clonotype has only a few counts. This sequence joins TRBV15 and TRBJ1-3, with D tentatively TRBD1 (5 bases). The V end was cut by 0 bases, the J end by 5 bases, with 14 bases between. The CDR3 has 16 amino acids. Germline values: CDR1 LNHNV, CDR2 YYDKDF (reference sequence). The DNA of the CDR3 is TGTGCCACCAGCAGAGATCGCGGACAACGGAGAAACACCATATATTTT. Its translation: CATSRDRGQRRNTIYF. The full variable domain, in which reference TRBV15 and TRBJ1-3 provide the parts outside the CDR3, is DAMVIQNPRYQVTQFGKPVTLSCSQTLNHNVMYWYQQKSSQAPKLLFHYYDKDFNNEADTPDNFQSRRPNTSFCFLDIRSPGLGDTAMYLCATSRDRGQRRNTIYFGEGSWLTVV.

The rearrangement joins TRBV21-1 to TRBJ2-7. TRBV21-1 is described as a pseudogene. The CDR3 extends over 16 amino acids. The CDR3 is CASSKVVTQCTYEQYF. The CDR3, as DNA: TGTGCCAGCAGCAAAGTAGTAACACAGTGCACCTACGAGCAGTACTTC.

The rearrangement joins TRBV20-1 to TRBJ2-5; 7 bases fit TRBD1. With V trimmed by 8 bases and J by 2 bases, 5 bases remained unmatched. The CDR3 is 12 amino acids. Germline CDR1 and CDR2: DFQATT and SNEGSKA (reference sequence). CDR3 sequence reads: CSSRGQQETQYF. The CDR3 DNA reads as TGCAGTAGCAGGGGACAGCAAGAGACCCAGTACTTC.

The CDR3 sequence is CSVVPAVSGSDTDTQYF. CDR3 DNA: TGCAGCGTTGTGCCGGCTGTGTCCGGGAGTGATACAGATACGCAGTATTTT. The V and J genes are TRBV29-1 and TRBJ2-3; D perhaps matches TRBD2 (6 bases). The length of the CDR3 is 17 residues. The ends were cut back, 4 bases at V and 3 bases at J, with 23 bases in the middle. Germline V CDR1 and CDR2: SQVTM, ANQGSEA.

This clonotype appeared a few times. The genes are TRBV18 and TRBJ1-2, with D possibly matching TRBD1 (5 bases). Germline loops: CDR1 KGHSH, CDR2 LQKENI. This CDR3 spans 15 amino acids. V lost 3 bases to trimming and J lost 0 bases, with 11 bases between them. The chain's CDR3 is CASSPQGTSNYGYTF. The CDR3 DNA sequence: TGTGCCAGCTCACCTCAGGGAACCTCTAACTATGGCTACACCTTC. Full variable domain (rest looked up from reference TRBV18 and TRBJ1-2): NAGVMQNPRHLVRRRGQEARLRCSPMKGHSHVYWYRQLPEEGLKFMVYLQKENIIDESGMPKERFSAEFPKEGPSILRIQQVVRGDSAAYFCASSPQGTSNYGYTFGSGTRLTVV.

The chain uses TRBV27 and TRBJ2-7; TRBD2 matches 13 bases. The CDR3 loop spans 15 amino acids. Germline assignment: CDR1 MNHEY and CDR2 SMNVEV (reference sequence). With 6 bases clipped from V and 4 bases from J, the junction kept 6 bases outside the gene matches. CDR3 loop: CASRRLAGGSYEQYF. The CDR3 DNA sequence: TGTGCCAGCAGACGACTAGCGGGAGGTTCTTACGAGCAGTACTTC.

This sequence joins TRBV6-1 and TRBJ2-1, with a weak D call TRBD2 (6 bases). Germline assignment: CDR1 MNHNS and CDR2 SASEGT. V lost 5 bases, J lost 6 bases, and 14 bases lay in between. The CDR3 has 14 amino acids. CDR3 loop: CASSQSGYINEQFF. Here the CDR3 DNA reads TGTGCCAGCAGTCAAAGCGGGTATATCAATGAGCAGTTCTTC.